This TCR beta chain emerged from a study of T cells in narcolepsy. TCRdb's table, derived via immunoSEQ multiplex PCR, lists solely in-frame clones and lacks some. The sample records more than 30,000 clones, roughly 83% being singletons. The CDR3 has 13 residues. CDR1 and CDR2 from the germline V gene are LNHDA and SQIVND (reference sequence). Trimming left V 9 bases short and J 6 bases short, with 18 bases between. General study points: HCRT-specific and TRIB2-specific autoreactive clonotypes appeared among same-patient CSF and blood CD4+ clonotypes.

About this clone: Its antigen is undetermined.

The chain carries TRBV19 and TRBJ2-7, with a weak D call TRBD2 (6 bases). The sequence was collected from a human donor with narcolepsy. The sequencing input was CD45RA- memory CD4+ T cells from PBMCs. CDR3 coding DNA: TGTGCCAGCACGGGACTCGTCGGGGGCGAGCAGTACTTC. Translating it yields CASTGLVGGEQYF.